The rows below give T cell receptor beta chains drawn from one sample of a study of cytomegalovirus exposure and HLA in healthy donors. Produced via immunoSEQ multiplex PCR; TCRdb's table is partial and in-frame only. There are more than 100,000 clones in the sample; around 76% occur only once, and roughly 30% lies in the top ten. Material for sequencing was PBMCs. The receptors stem from a man aged 55-75 years in good health and CMV-seropositive. Both conserved end residues are part of each CDR3. A D gene is named only where the DNA matches it firmly. The size of a clone is reported for some rows only, either as once, few or many, or as a class for expanded clones.

abundance	len	v_gene	d_gene	j_gene	CDR3nt	CDR3aa
NA	14	TRBV7-6	NA	TRBJ2-7	TGTGCCAGCAGCTTAGGCAGGCAAACCTACGAGCAGTACTTC	CASSLGRQTYEQYF
NA	17	TRBV9	TRBD1	TRBJ1-2	TGTGCCAGCAGCCCCTGGGCGACAGGGGGCGCTCTGGGTGGCTACACCTTC	CASSPWATGGALGGYTF
once	12	TRBV30	NA	TRBJ2-7	TGTGCCTGGAGTGTACAGGGAGACGAGCAGTACTTC	CAWSVQGDEQYF
few	12	TRBV29-1	NA	TRBJ1-1	TGCAGCGCGAGACAGATGAACACTGAAGCTTTCTTT	CSARQMNTEAFF
NA	17	TRBV5-1	TRBD1	TRBJ2-3	TGCGCCAGCAGCCAGAGCCCGACAGGGAGTAGCACAGATACGCAGTATTTT	CASSQSPTGSSTDTQYF
NA	12	TRBV30	NA	TRBJ2-7	TGTGCCTGGCAGGTTAGCTCCTACGAGCAGTACTTC	CAWQVSSYEQYF
NA	13	TRBV5-4	NA	TRBJ1-2	TGTGCCAGCAGCTACACGGACTACTATGGCTACACCTTC	CASSYTDYYGYTF
NA	15	TRBV6-6	TRBD1	TRBJ1-2	TGTGCCAGCAGTGACCTACAGGGGGCCGACTATGGCTACACCTTC	CASSDLQGADYGYTF
few	11	TRBV25-1	NA	TRBJ2-3	TGTGCCAGCACGGCGGCAGATACGCAGTATTTT	CASTAADTQYF
few	15	TRBV5-6	NA	TRBJ2-7	TGTGCCAGCAGCTTGCAGGAGGGGCGGACCTACGAGCAGTACTTC	CASSLQEGRTYEQYF
NA	14	TRBV19	NA	TRBJ2-3	TGTGCCAGTAGTATCTCCGGGATCACAGATACGCAGTATTTT	CASSISGITDTQYF
NA	15	TRBV2	NA	TRBJ1-5	TGTGCCAGCAGCGAAGCCCAAAACAGGAATCAGCCCCAGCATTTT	CASSEAQNRNQPQHF
NA	13	TRBV7-9	NA	TRBJ1-1	TGTGCCAGCAGCTGGGTAGAGGGAACTGAAGCTTTCTTT	CASSWVEGTEAFF
NA	17	TRBV23-1	TRBD1	TRBJ1-5	TGCGCCAGCAGTCCGGGCCGGGACAGGGGTTTCAATCAGCCCCAGCATTTT	CASSPGRDRGFNQPQHF
NA	16	TRBV5-1	TRBD2	TRBJ2-7	TGCGCCAGCAGCTCCGACCTAGCGGGAGGGAGCAGCGAGCAGTACTTC	CASSSDLAGGSSEQYF
NA	14	TRBV5-1	TRBD1	TRBJ1-1	TGCGCCAGCAGCTTTACAGGGGAGGTCACTGAAGCTTTCTTT	CASSFTGEVTEAFF
NA	16	TRBV2	NA	TRBJ1-5	TGTGCCAGCAGTGGACCAACGGGCAGGGGCAATCAGCCCCAGCATTTT	CASSGPTGRGNQPQHF
NA	14	TRBV7-9	TRBD1	TRBJ1-1	TGTGCCAGCAGCTTAGAAGGGGGCGTCACTGAAGCTTTCTTT	CASSLEGGVTEAFF
few	13	TRBV5-4	NA	TRBJ1-1	TGTGCCAGCAGCTACCACGAGCCGGTTGAAGCTTTCTTT	CASSYHEPVEAFF
once	14	TRBV10-1	NA	TRBJ2-2	TGCGCCAGCAGTGAGTCGAGGGTGACCGGGGAGCTGTTTTTT	CASSESRVTGELFF
NA	14	TRBV11-2	NA	TRBJ1-5	TGTGCCAGCAGCTTAACTCAGGGCGCTCAGCCCCAGCATTTT	CASSLTQGAQPQHF
NA	16	TRBV27	TRBD1	TRBJ2-6	TGTGCCAGCAGTTTAAGGGACAGATCAGGGGCCAACGTCCTGACTTTC	CASSLRDRSGANVLTF
NA	15	TRBV11-3	NA	TRBJ1-1	TGTGCCAGCAGCTTAATTCGGGTGGCGGATGGTAAAGCTTTCTTT	CASSLIRVADGKAFF
NA	15	TRBV18	NA	TRBJ1-1	TGTGCCAGCTCACCCCCTGCAGGGAGGGACACTGAAGCTTTCTTT	CASSPPAGRDTEAFF
NA	13	TRBV19	TRBD1	TRBJ1-2	TGTGCCAGTAGTCTGCAGGGGGTCTATGGCTACACCTTC	CASSLQGVYGYTF
NA	15	TRBV11-3	TRBD2	TRBJ2-7	TGTGCCAGCAGCTCCTTAGCGGGAGAGTCCTACGAGCAGTACTTC	CASSSLAGESYEQYF
NA	13	TRBV11-2	NA	TRBJ2-1	TGTGCCAGCAGCTTAGCTGTATACAATGAGCAGTTCTTC	CASSLAVYNEQFF
NA	14	TRBV2	TRBD1	TRBJ1-4	TGTGCCAGCAGTCCTGACAGGGGACATGAAAAACTGTTTTTT	CASSPDRGHEKLFF
NA	15	TRBV4-1	NA	TRBJ2-7	TGCGCCAGCAGCCAAGAGGAGACGGGGTCCTACGAGCAGTACTTC	CASSQEETGSYEQYF
NA	18	TRBV19	TRBD1	TRBJ2-7	TGTGCCAGTAGTATTCATCACAACAGGGGGACCATCTCCTACGAGCAGTACTTC	CASSIHHNRGTISYEQYF
NA	16	TRBV19	TRBD1	TRBJ2-7	TGTGCCAGTAGTATAGTATTCGGGACAGGACCCTACGAGCAGTACTTC	CASSIVFGTGPYEQYF
NA	16	TRBV25-1	TRBD2	TRBJ2-1	TGTGCCAGCTCGCCAGCAGGTAGCGGGCCCTACAATGAGCAGTTCTTC	CASSPAGSGPYNEQFF
NA	13	TRBV28	NA	TRBJ1-2	TGTGCCAGCAGTACCCCCGGGGTCTATGGCTACACCTTC	CASSTPGVYGYTF
NA	16	TRBV11-2	NA	TRBJ2-4	TGTGCCAGCAGCTTAGAGTGGGGACGGCGGGGGCACATTCAGTACTTC	CASSLEWGRRGHIQYF
few	13	TRBV5-1	NA	TRBJ2-5	TGCGCCAGCAGTAGGACTGAACAAGAGACCCAGTACTTC	CASSRTEQETQYF
NA	15	TRBV7-9	TRBD1	TRBJ2-7	TGTGCCAGCAGCACCACCCGGACAGGCAGTGGTGAGCAGTACTTC	CASSTTRTGSGEQYF
few	13	TRBV29-1	NA	TRBJ1-2	TGCAGCGTTCAGAACAGGCATAACTATGGCTACACCTTC	CSVQNRHNYGYTF
NA	13	TRBV29-1	TRBD1	TRBJ1-5	TGCAGCACCAGGACAGGGATCAATCAGCCCCAGCATTTT	CSTRTGINQPQHF
NA	16	TRBV29-1	TRBD2	TRBJ2-5	TGCAGCGTTTTGAGGGTAGGCGGGAGAGTGTGGGAGACCCAGTACTTC	CSVLRVGGRVWETQYF
NA	13	TRBV7-9	NA	TRBJ1-5	TGTGCCAGCAGCTCCACCGGTCCTCAGCCCCAGCATTTT	CASSSTGPQPQHF
few	13	TRBV10-2	NA	TRBJ1-1	TGCGCCACCTCCAGAGGGGGAAACACTGAAGCTTTCTTT	CATSRGGNTEAFF
NA	16	TRBV19	NA	TRBJ1-3	TGTGCCAGTAAGAGAACAGACCCCGTCTCTGGAAACACCATATATTTT	CASKRTDPVSGNTIYF
NA	15	TRBV5-5	NA	TRBJ1-1	TGTGCCAGCACCTTGGTCGCGGGGGGCAACACTGAAGCTTTCTTT	CASTLVAGGNTEAFF
NA	15	TRBV6-1	TRBD2	TRBJ2-2	TGTGCCAGCAGTGTGGTAGCGGGGGCTACCGGGGAGCTGTTTTTT	CASSVVAGATGELFF
NA	15	TRBV28	NA	TRBJ2-1	TGTGCCAGCAGTCCTCTAGGGAGCTCCTACAATGAGCAGTTCTTC	CASSPLGSSYNEQFF